This TCR beta chain was identified in a study (dated by TCRdb to about 2016). This clonotype was seen only a few times. No antigen is known for it. Qualities for individual bases were not recorded, and no much larger clone is one base off. V is reduced by 1 base and J by 8 bases, leaving a spacing of 12 bases between them. Inclusive of the bounding cysteine and phenylalanine, the CDR3 is 13 residues long. Left in the record is the CDR3 DNA by itself, 39 bases read in frame from the first base. The germline V gene (reference sequence) yields DFQATT for CDR1 and SNEGSKA for CDR2. The library was made by RT-PCR. TCRdb shows the sequencer as Illumina MiSeq. TCRdb reran the public reads through fastp at Q25 and MiXCR, keeping productive beta chains. Identical CDR3 proteins give one entry, which carries the most common genes and DNA. The sample table holds about 680,000 distinct CDR3 sequences, of which around 14% were seen once. Of the sample, 3.6% is held by the ten largest clones.

This TCR was sampled from a female donor in good health, serving as a healthy control. The source material was memory CD4+ T cells from blood. The chain uses TRBV20-1 and TRBJ2-1; the D gene cannot be resolved reliably. The CDR3 reads CSARVPGPDEQFF. The DNA sequence reads TGCAGTGCTAGAGTGCCGGGCCCGGATGAGCAGTTCTTC.